These 7 T cell receptor beta chains share one sample of origin, sequenced in a study of blood T cells in healthy people across ages. Sample-barcoded 5' priming and a J-beta primer mix drove a second PCR of roughly 7 to 11 cycles. MiXCR, applied by TCRdb to the 5' RACE reads, yields one record per CDR3 protein. The sample includes about 640,000 distinct CDR3 sequences, roughly 30% of them seen just once. The material sequenced was blood. Receptors were obtained from a woman of 80 years or more in good health.

This clonotype was observed a handful of times. A much more abundant neighbour one base away suggests this may be a read error. CDR3 sequence: CSVTGRGVINEQYF. CDR3 coding DNA: TGCAGCGTTACAGGGCGAGGGGTCATCAATGAGCAGTACTTC. V and J are TRBV29-1 and TRBJ2-5; TRBD1 might be the D (6 bases). The CDR3 has 14 residues. Between the trimmed V and J ends, which lost 5 bases and 11 bases, there was a span of 24 bases. The germline V gene encodes CDR1 SQVTM and CDR2 ANQGSEA. The whole variable domain, filled in from reference TRBV29-1 and TRBJ2-5, reads SAVISQKPSRDICQRGTSLTIQCQVDSQVTMMFWYRQQPGQSLTLIATANQGSEATYESGFVIDKFPISRPNLTFSTLTVSNMSPEDSSIYLCSVTGRGVINEQYFGPGTRLLVL.

The chain uses TRBV20-1 and TRBJ1-1, with 9 bases fitting TRBD1. The V gene's germline CDR1 is DFQATT and CDR2 SNEGSKA (reference sequence). J was trimmed by 5 bases and V by 5 bases; bases with no gene match: 6. The CDR3 sequence is 13 residues long. CDR3 DNA sequence: TGCAGTGCTCCACGGACAGGGGAAACTGAAGCTTTCTTT. Protein: CSAPRTGETEAFF.

This clonotype was seen only a few times. V is TRBV20-1 and J is TRBJ1-1; D gene ambiguous. Germline V CDR1 and CDR2: DFQATT, SNEGSKA (reference sequence). The CDR3 consists of 13 residues. Trimming cost V 1 base and J 4 bases, with 10 bases left between them. As DNA, the CDR3 is TGCAGTGCTAGAGGTGAGGTTGGCACTGAAGCTTTCTTT. Its translation is CSARGEVGTEAFF.

This clonotype was seen many times. The V call is TRBV24-1, the J call TRBJ2-7; D is unclear. Trimming pared 2 bases from V and 6 bases from J, leaving 13 bases between. Germline V gives CDR1 KGHDR, CDR2 SFDVKD. The CDR3 is 14 amino acids. The CDR3 sequence: CATSDSPVTSEQYF. CDR3 coding DNA: TGTGCCACCAGTGATTCGCCCGTAACGTCCGAGCAGTACTTC.

This clonotype appeared many times. The chain is built from TRBV5-1 and TRBJ2-7; TRBD1 is a possible D gene (5 bases). Between the trimmed V and J ends, which lost 1 base and 7 bases, there was a span of 12 bases. The length of the CDR3 is 13 residues. Germline CDR1 SGHRS, CDR2 YFSETQ. The CDR3 region is CASSLLQGWEQYF. DNA for the CDR3: TGCGCCAGCAGCTTGCTCCAGGGCTGGGAGCAGTACTTC.

This clonotype was seen ten or more times. The chain recombines TRBV6-1 with TRBJ2-3, with D perhaps matching TRBD2 (6 bases). The CDR3 runs to 16 residues. V was shortened by 2 bases and J by 2 bases, with 14 bases between the two germline ends. Germline V gene lookup returns CDR1 MNHNS and CDR2 SASEGT. CDR3 in amino acids: CASSEMRGASTDTQYF. CDR3 DNA: TGTGCCAGCAGTGAAATGCGGGGCGCTTCCACAGATACGCAGTATTTT.

This clonotype was seen many times. The gene calls are TRBV6-2 or TRBV6-3 and TRBJ2-5; D is perhaps TRBD2 (6 bases). CDR1 is MNHEY and CDR2 is SVGEGT in the germline V gene. This CDR3 has 15 residues. Trimming stripped 5 bases from V and 3 bases from J, with 16 bases between. CDR3 sequence: CASSAAGLREETQYF. In nucleotides, the CDR3 is TGTGCCAGCAGTGCGGCGGGACTTAGAGAAGAGACCCAGTACTTC.